The 9 T cell receptor beta chains presented below share a single source sample, sequenced in a study of blood T cell repertoires in COVID-19. Produced via immunoSEQ multiplex PCR; TCRdb's table is partial and in-frame only. The profile shows under 45,000 clones, 65% to 90% of them singletons. The sample taken for sequencing was peripheral blood. Receptor source: a middle-aged man with active COVID-19.

This clone is a singleton in its sample. The J gene is TRBJ2-1, the V gene TRBV30; 12 bases match TRBD2. Germline V gene sequence: CDR1 GTSNPN, CDR2 SVGIG (reference sequence). Losses at the gene ends were 2 bases for V and 5 bases for J; bases not matched to a gene: 7. The CDR3 has 16 amino acids. The CDR3 protein is CAWSFLAGGPNNEQFF. In DNA form, the CDR3 reads TGTGCCTGGAGTTTTCTAGCGGGGGGGCCTAACAATGAGCAGTTCTTC. The full variable domain, in which reference TRBV30 and TRBJ2-1 provide the parts outside the CDR3, is SQTIHQWPATLVQPVGSPLSLECTVEGTSNPNLYWYRQAAGRGLQLLFYSVGIGQISSEVPQNLSASRPQDRQFILSSKKLLLSDSGFYLCAWSFLAGGPNNEQFFGPGTRLTVL.

The CDR3 reads CSVLGRTGGVGYTF. DNA of the CDR3: TGCAGCGTCTTGGGCAGGACAGGGGGGGTTGGCTACACCTTC. V is TRBV29-1 and J is TRBJ1-2; 10 bases line up with TRBD1. The CDR3 totals 14 residues. With 6 bases clipped from V and 7 bases from J, the junction kept 11 bases outside the gene matches. CDR1 and CDR2 from the germline V gene are SQVTM and ANQGSEA.

The chain is built from TRBV20-1 and TRBJ2-1; TRBD2 might be the D (6 bases). V was trimmed by 6 bases and J by 8 bases, leaving 23 bases between them. Germline CDR1 and CDR2: DFQATT and SNEGSKA (reference sequence). The CDR3 runs to 15 residues. This CDR3 is CSASLGTGVGDEQFF. The CDR3 region has the DNA TGCAGTGCCAGTCTTGGGACGGGAGTAGGTGATGAGCAGTTCTTC.

The rearrangement uses TRBV3-1 (or the pseudogene TRBV3-2) and TRBJ2-5; 11 bases line up with TRBD1. Per germline, CDR1 LGHDT and CDR2 YNNKEL (reference sequence). CDR3 size: 15 residues. J lost 5 bases, V lost 4 bases, and 6 bases had no gene match. The CDR3 DNA is TGTGCCAGCAGCCCCGGGACAGGGGGTTGGGAGACCCAGTACTTC. Translating it yields CASSPGTGGWETQYF.

The chain couples TRBV3-1 (or the pseudogene TRBV3-2) to TRBJ1-1; 9 bases map to TRBD1. CDR1 is LGHDT and CDR2 is YNNKEL in the germline V gene (reference sequence). Trimming at V came to 4 bases and at J to 5 bases, leaving 5 bases not matched to a gene. The CDR3 extends over 14 amino acids. Here the CDR3 reads CASSLQGAGTEAFF. CDR3 DNA: TGTGCCAGCAGCCTACAGGGGGCTGGGACTGAAGCTTTCTTT.

In DNA, the CDR3 is TGTGCCAGCAGTTACTCGGGCAGGGGTACTGAAGCTTTCTTT. Residues: CASSYSGRGTEAFF. The gene calls are TRBV6-5 and TRBJ1-1; possibly TRBD1 for D (6 bases). The germline V and J ends were trimmed by 0 bases and 5 bases, with 10 bases remaining between them. The CDR3 length is 14 residues. The germline V gene has CDR1 MNHEY and CDR2 SVGAGI.

The chain recombines TRBV6-5 with TRBJ2-5, with TRBD1 matching 9 bases. Trimming at V came to 0 bases and at J to 5 bases, leaving 4 bases not matched to a gene. This CDR3 has 15 amino acids. Germline values: CDR1 MNHEY, CDR2 SVGAGI. The DNA for the CDR3 is TGTGCCAGCAGTTACTCCGGGACAGGGAGGGAGACCCAGTACTTC. It encodes CASSYSGTGRETQYF.

The gene calls are TRBV7-8 and TRBJ2-1, with D unresolved. CDR1 is SGHVS and CDR2 is FQNEAQ in the germline V gene. This CDR3 is 15 amino acids long. Between the trimmed V and J ends, which lost 4 bases and 10 bases, there was a span of 20 bases. CDR3 in amino acids: CASSSTEGRTREQFF. The CDR3 bases are TGTGCCAGCAGCTCCACGGAAGGCAGAACCAGGGAGCAGTTCTTC.

The V call is TRBV27, the J call TRBJ2-7; TRBD1 matches at 8 bases. The germline V gene has CDR1 MNHEY and CDR2 SMNVEV (reference sequence). V was clipped by 9 bases and J by 5 bases; unmatched bases: 12. The CDR3 extends over 14 amino acids. The CDR3 DNA reads TGTGCCAGTCAGACTCGACAGGGGTCGAACGAGCAGTACTTC. This encodes CASQTRQGSNEQYF.